This TCR beta chain stems from a study of regulatory T cells in long-lasting Graves disease. The CDR3 runs to 15 residues. After removal of 7 bases from V and 0 bases from J, the junction contained 5 bases not matched to a gene. Findings and limits, study-wide: TCR diversity was lower in persistent Graves' patients than in newly diagnosed ones.

This clonotype was counted ten times or more. No antigen is known for it. HTBI primers from iRepertoire and Arm-PCR of CDR3 regions yielded the TCR beta libraries. Authors' methods: Looking across samples, the authors found some 67 TRBV and some 13 TRBJ segments. One entry per CDR3 protein results from TCRdb running MiXCR on the multiplex PCR reads. The V and J calls were determined by TCRdb, not by the authors. The sample contains 450,000 to 650,000 distinct CDR3 sequences, roughly 16% of which appear only once. The time point here: newly diagnosed GD, antithyroid drugs for less than 3 months. The TCR library was prepared using RNA isolated from PBMCs. The sample was also linked to a second study, of T cells in Graves' hyperthyroidism and ophthalmopathy. That report adds: For Graves' hyperthyroidism to be stable, ophthalmopathy could not progress within 18 months.

This sequence was found in a middle-aged woman with Graves disease. This specimen was peripheral blood mononuclear cells (PBMCs), taken at new diagnosis, from a patient treated with antithyroid drugs. The rearrangement joins TRBV12-3 or TRBV12-4 to TRBJ1-1, with 10 bases fitting TRBD1. The CDR3 protein is CASKGQGDMNTEAFF. In DNA form, the CDR3 reads TGTGCCAGCAAAGGACAGGGGGATATGAACACTGAAGCTTTCTTT.